In this sample, the clone carrying this TCR gamma chain turned up many times. Its antigen is currently unknown. Other DNA sequences in the sample encode the same CDR3. Sequences come from RNA converted to cDNA by reverse transcription. The CDR3 regions were amplified by multiplex PCR from V-gene primers to a constant-region primer. TCRdb fed the multiplex PCR reads to CATT. The repertoire holds more than 35,000 gamma-chain clones, with around 20% as singletons. This sample was included in a study of Vδ1+ human thymocytes. Whole-study findings and limits: In the thymus, TRG and TRD repertoires looked highly polyclonal with Gaussian CDR3 lengths.

Germline CDR1 and CDR2: EGSNGY and YDSYNSKV. The length of the CDR3 is 12 residues. Trimming cost V 1 base and J 6 bases; bases outside gene matches: 3. Source material: Vdelta1+ gamma-delta thymocytes from the thymus. Subset of the sample: FACS-sorted CD3+ TCRalphabeta- TCRVdelta1+ TCRVdelta2- thymocytes. This receptor was taken from a girl less than two years old who had congenital heart surgery. J is TRGJ1 or TRGJ2 and V is TRGV2. CDR3 amino acids: CATWDGGYKKLF. The DNA of the CDR3 is TGTGCCACCTGGGACGGAGGTTATAAGAAACTCTTT.